This TCR beta chain was found in a study of cytomegalovirus exposure and HLA in healthy donors listed by TCRdb under 2017. Context from the whole study: According to an earlier analysis of 550 to 750 of the donors, about 170 million T cells yielded 117 million unique TCR beta sequences and about 300 Gb of sequence data. The number of typed donors differed by locus: roughly 620-630 for A, B, C, DRB1 and DQB1; 522 for DQA1; approximately 600 for DPA1; and about 450 for DPB1. Donor age, sex, ethnicity and CMV serostatus were compiled together with the repertoire data. HLA typing included class I and class II loci at four-digit resolution. About five DR-DQ haplotypes were treated as single units for association and clustering because of strong linkage in the cohort. The study aimed to test whether cataloging public T cell receptors could reveal signatures of past pathogen exposure. High-throughput TCR immunosequencing, statistical association of individual TCRs with disease status, and machine learning were combined to predict cytomegalovirus infection status. Of the roughly 400 genotyped donors, approximately 80% fell in the genetic ancestry cluster associated with self-reported Caucasian donors. Among around 400 genotyped donors of the cohort, an average of roughly 230,000 unique TCR beta nucleotide sequences was sequenced per donor, of which roughly 17% were non-productive. To decide whether each TCR beta V gene segment behaved as functional or pseudogenic, an earlier analysis of approximately 590 of the donors relied on high-throughput TCR beta sequencing. The later analysis used no new phenotypic data to find candidate immune exposures, relying instead on TCR beta sequences and their occurrence across donors. To study patterns of TCR occurrence, a later analysis re-analyzed previously published TCR beta repertoires from under 750 donors and added high-resolution HLA genotyping. An early release that covered 500 to 800 HLA-typed donors contained about 300 gigabases of sequencing data and tens of millions of unique TCR sequences. All discovery cohort repertoires had been generated on a single sequencing platform. In a later genetic analysis, genome-wide SNP genotypes for about 55% of the roughly 670 donors were used, and that subset was treated as a discovery cohort. In addition to the first cohort of roughly 700 subjects, a separate validation cohort of about 120 different subjects was used. The T cell repertoires of several hundred subjects were profiled by immunosequencing and related to cytomegalovirus serostatus. Beyond this particular receptor, the publication reports: The only immune exposure information available for the cohort was CMV serostatus. In a later analysis, most CMV-associated TCR beta chains were found to appear HLA-restricted, with HLA associations seemingly driven largely by CMV exposure. Because HLA typing was unavailable for some donors at each locus, only the typed subset was used in association tests. A further reported finding was that TCR beta sequences accurately predicted the HLA-A and HLA-B alleles for most subjects in the first cohort. A later genetic analysis associated a missense DCLRE1C variant with V-gene and J-gene trimming of TCR beta chains, and an independent cohort replicated the association. Specific HLA alleles were associated with 15,000 to 20,000 TCR beta sequences at a false discovery rate of 0.05 in a later analysis. A total of roughly 160 TCR beta chains were listed by the study as associated with cytomegalovirus. In both the original and validation cohorts, the classifier was reported to diagnose cytomegalovirus status with high specificity and sensitivity. A cluster of highly shared sequence variants was judged likely to represent a technical artifact of the sequencing pipeline. In vitro tests confirmed that a few of the cytomegalovirus-associated TCR beta chains recognize cytomegalovirus antigens. In a later analysis, HLA-associated TCR beta chains were found to be more clonally expanded and to have lower generation probabilities than equally common non-associated chains. In this cohort, only TCR beta chains were sequenced, and detectable features were limited by the absence of alpha or paired-chain data. Correlated functional status among segregating V segments might reflect linkage disequilibrium, but an unknown experimental factor could not be ruled out. The earlier analysis of a few hundred of the donors excluded some 15 rarely observed V segments, including chromosome 9 orphons, because counts were too low. According to a later genetic analysis, donors in an Asian-associated ancestry cluster had fewer N-insertions in productive TCRs than the roughly 670-donor mean. The 87-base-pair reads could not distinguish some IMGT-functional V segments, including TRBV6-2 and TRBV6-3, so those segments were excluded. An earlier analysis of roughly 570 of the donors showed that most TCR beta V segments appeared in productive rearrangements either about 87% or about 30% of the time, which broadly matched IMGT annotations. Roughly uniform sequencing depth across donors was assumed in presence/absence analyses, although this assumption may not hold. In a later analysis, the rate of TCR association differed among HLA loci, with DRB1 alleles having the most associated TCRs and HLA-C alleles having the fewest. Several of the top co-occurrence clusters appeared to be linked to parvovirus B19, influenza, CMV and Epstein-Barr virus, according to a later analysis. Most TCR sequences were observed very rarely across donors, whereas some public TCRs were present in many individuals. The authors suggested that the approach could potentially be generalized to other disease states and immunological phenotypes. When HLA alleles, especially DR and DQ, strongly co-occurred, TCR associations were difficult to assign to individual alleles.

Library generation was performed with the immunoSEQ multiplex PCR assay. For the multiplex PCR, a mixture combining 60 forward primers for TCR Vbeta segments and 13 reverse primers for TCR Jbeta segments was used. The CDR3 region of rearranged TCR beta genes was amplified from genomic DNA with a multiplex PCR assay. The Illumina HiSeq System was used to sequence the amplified TCR beta libraries as 87-base-pair reads. In the authors' own workflow: A later analysis counted approximately 84 million unique TCR beta chains across the 700 or so repertoires, and approximately 11 million of these chains were shared by at least two donors. Raw reads were error-corrected and collapsed into unique sequences by a nearest-neighbor algorithm in which closely related sequences were merged to remove PCR and sequencing errors. Alignment of CDR3 sequences to IMGT reference sequences was used to assign V, D and J gene segments. Each retained sequence needed at least a six-nucleotide match to both a V gene segment and a J gene segment. A rearrangement was called productive if the CDR3 had no stop codons and remained in frame with V and J, and every other rearrangement was called non-productive. Following IMGT convention, CDR3 was defined as the stretch from the second conserved V-encoded cysteine to the conserved J-encoded phenylalanine. The earlier analysis of fewer than 700 of the donors excluded sequences that lacked an unambiguous match to a single V gene segment. An earlier analysis of approximately 590 of the donors called V segments functional above 56.7% productive rearrangements and segregating when the between-donor standard deviation exceeded 5%. A statistical classification framework was built to diagnose cytomegalovirus status from the catalog of TCR beta chain sequences. V and J gene assignment, in a later analysis, came from comparing TCR nucleotide sequences with IMGT/GENE-DB human TR gene sequences. In a later analysis, CDR3 sequences and most-parsimonious VDJ recombination scenarios were assigned using the TCRdist pipeline. In a later analysis, each TCR beta chain was defined by its CDR3 amino acid sequence together with its V-gene family, and reads without a unique V-gene family were excluded. A later analysis removed nearly 600 highly shared, low-generation-probability nucleotide sequences to deal with suspected cross-contamination and a sequencing artifact. In a later analysis, a clonal expansion index for each public chain was calculated from normalized within-repertoire ranks of inferred template counts. In a later analysis, generation probabilities were computed using a VDJ recombination model fitted to out-of-frame rearrangements, and the results were checked against IGoR. A later analysis scored TCR-TCR, TCR-HLA and TCR-CMV co-occurrence with hypergeometric tests, applying a repertoire-size bias correction to TCR pairs. To estimate false discovery rates, a later analysis permuted the HLA or CMV assignments 20 times. In a later analysis, co-occurring TCRs were grouped with DBSCAN, and TCRdist sequence similarity was added when clustering was performed within HLA-allele-positive subsets. Repertoires with fewer than 30,000 or more than 120,000 public chains were left out of co-occurrence clustering, as were four to six repertoires with anomalous nucleotide sharing. Not all clones reach the TCRdb copy of this immuneACCESS table, which keeps in-frame sequences only. Checked studies attribute under half of the gap to unresolved V genes and leave the rest unexplained. V, J and clone size derive from that table, while D and trimming were established from the DNA sequence. Across this sample there are more than 85,000 clones, with roughly 82% seen only once. More than 0.95% of the sample is taken by the ten largest.

In regard to this clone: Its antigen is unknown. The sample holds no much larger clone one base away, and base qualities are not on file.

From the cysteine through the phenylalanine, the CDR3 covers 10 amino acids. This entry keeps only the CDR3 DNA: 30 bases, framed from base 1. In total, roughly 670 healthy bone marrow donors made up the cohort. All cohort members were sampled while nominally healthy, although unrecorded immune exposures were likely present. The donor was CMV seronegative and was included in the group of 352 seronegative cohort members. A peripheral blood sample was provided by each donor, and peripheral blood mononuclear cells were used for TCR beta sequencing. The Qiagen DNeasy Blood Extraction Kit was used to extract genomic DNA from the blood cell samples.

The TCR was taken from a young woman in good health and CMV-seronegative. The sequenced material came from PBMCs. Here the chain combines TRBV12-1 and TRBJ2-7; the table's D gene call, TRBD2, was not cross checked with the DNA. TRBV12-1 is a recognized pseudogene. The CDR3 amino acid sequence is: CASSRYEQYF. The DNA reads TGTGCCAGCAGCCGGTACGAGCAGTACTTC.